One T cell receptor beta chain is described in this entry. It lacks a known antigen. The junction departs from germline at one end; a sequencing error may be responsible. Genomic DNA was isolated from the sorted cells so that the TCRbeta CDR3 region could be sequenced. The immunoSEQ Assay was used to sequence the TCRbeta CDR3 regions. Held by TCRdb, this immuneACCESS table contains in-frame sequences only and omits some clones. Under half of the omission traces to an unresolved V gene where checked; the cause of the rest is unknown. This sample holds approximately 77,000 clones; under 90% were observed only once. The ten largest account for 0.5% to 0.65% of the sample. The data originate from a study of OX40 agonist ivuxolimab in advanced cancers. Study-level background: Ivuxolimab was a fully human IgG2 agonistic monoclonal antibody targeting the costimulatory receptor OX40 (CD134). Intravenous ivuxolimab was administered to patients every 2 weeks at six dose levels: 0.01, 0.1, 0.3, 1.5, 3 and 10 mg/kg. Of the roughly 53 patients in dose escalation, about 20 had hepatocellular carcinoma, roughly 15 had melanoma, 9 had renal cell carcinoma and 9 had head and neck cancer. In the dose-escalation cohort, 75% to 85% of patients were male, and the mean age was roughly 60 years with a range of roughly 23 to 90. Prior anti-PD-1, anti-PD-L1 or anti-CTLA-4 therapy was permitted, and 40% of dose-escalation patients had received checkpoint inhibitors. Partial responses occurred in three dose-escalation patients, of whom one had hepatocellular carcinoma and two had cutaneous melanoma. The point of sequencing TCRbeta in the periphery was to test whether ivuxolimab changed TCR sequence diversity and drove clonal T-cell expansion. The monotherapy dose-escalation portion (N = 52 patients) of the phase I ivuxolimab trial is reported in the paper. What the authors observed across the whole study: Antigen specificity was not determined for the clonally expanded peripheral T cells. Low levels of normalized T-cell clonal expansion were also seen in some patients who did not respond. At doses from 0.1 to 3.0 mg/kg, clonal expansion was seen in both CD4+ and CD8+ blood T cells between baseline and week 6. After ivuxolimab, CD8+ T cells had more expanded clones than CD4+ T cells on average. In the 0.1-3.0 mg/kg groups, partial responders were among the patients with the lowest normalized peripheral clonal expansion, particularly in CD8+ T cells.

The trial excluded patients who had a history of autoimmune disease or who were on systemic immunosuppression. In every dose cohort, peripheral blood was drawn for TCR sequencing at baseline, cycle 4 day 1, and cycle 7 day 1. The samples were drawn from a first-in-human, open-label, multicenter phase I dose-escalation trial of ivuxolimab. Adults with locally advanced or metastatic melanoma, renal cell, hepatocellular, or head and neck squamous cell carcinoma were enrolled in the trial. Before TCR sequencing, CD4+ T cells and CD8+ T cells from peripheral blood were sorted into separate populations. Its CDR3 holds 13 amino acids, cysteine through phenylalanine. Left in the record is the CDR3 DNA by itself, 39 bases read in frame from the first base. The germline V gene provides CDR1 MNHEY and CDR2 SVGAGI.

The TCR originated in an adult with an advanced solid tumor such as melanoma, head and neck, liver or kidney cancer. Sample: CD4+ or CD8+ T cells sorted from blood, taken in a trial of the OX40 agonist ivuxolimab. The rearranged chain carries TRBV6-5 and TRBJ1-5, with no D gene named confidently. The nucleotides are TGTGCCTGCAGTTACTCGTTCGGTCAGCCCCAGCATTTT. It translates as CACSYSFGQPQHF.